This T cell receptor beta chain was retrieved from a study of CD8+ T cells in alopecia areata. Overall study: In an open-label trial, patients got 5 to 10 mg tofacitinib twice daily. Whole-study findings and limits: Normal scalp had lower clonality than lesional scalp, with alopecia totalis/universalis lesions showing this most strongly. Scalp sequencing captures resident alphabeta T cells of normal skin too. Patients displayed less clarity in TCR sharing than mice, a finding possibly related to HLA.

Comments on this clone: Its target is unknown.

RNA was extracted and reverse transcribed into cDNA as the sequencing template. Assay used: immunoSEQ multiplex PCR; TCRdb lists only in-frame clones, some missing. The sample carries roughly 250,000 clones, around two thirds recorded once. The source was CD4+ T cells sorted from blood, collected at week 0. The receptor comes from a human donor with alopecia areata.

CDR3 nucleotide sequence: TGTGCCAGCAGCCAATACACAGAACAAACTGAAGCTTTCTTT. Its translation is CASSQYTEQTEAFF. The rearrangement joins TRBV14 to TRBJ1-1; no reliable D call. CDR1 is SGHDN, CDR2 FVKESK, per germline. V lost 2 bases and J lost 5, with 12 bases in between. This CDR3 has 14 amino acids.